These 8 T cell receptor beta chains came from one sample sequenced in a study of CD8+ T cells in alopecia areata. cDNA prepared by RNA extraction and subsequent reverse transcription served as the template for sequencing. Sequencing was performed with immunoSEQ multiplex PCR; in TCRdb, only in-frame clones are kept and a portion is missing. The repertoire has fewer than 40,000 clones, less than 55% of them found once; the top ten carry over 1.5%. Five or six patients had their CD4+ cells sorted into CD25+CD127- cells. The specimen sequenced was CD4+ Tregs sorted from blood. The receptors here all came from a human donor with alopecia areata.

This sequence joins TRBV7-9 and TRBJ2-3; 8 nucleotides line up with TRBD2. In germline, CDR1 is SEHNR, CDR2 FQNEAQ (reference sequence). Trimming took 4 bases from V and 3 from J; bases not matched to a gene: 3. CDR3 length equals 14 residues. The CDR3, as DNA: TGTGCCAGCAGCTCCGGGACTAGTACAGATACGCAGTATTTT. Translating it yields CASSSGTSTDTQYF.

V usage is TRBV5-4 and J usage is TRBJ2-1; 9 bases map to TRBD2. This CDR3 has 15 amino acids. CDR1 SGHNT and CDR2 YYREEE come from the germline V gene (reference sequence). The trim removed 2 bases at V and 7 bases at J, leaving 7 bases unmatched. The CDR3 loop reads CASSLVAGVRNEQFF. Here the CDR3 DNA reads TGTGCCAGCAGCTTAGTAGCGGGAGTCCGGAATGAGCAGTTCTTC.

The chain is built from TRBV5-1 and TRBJ1-6; D unclear. Germline values: CDR1 SGHRS, CDR2 YFSETQ. The CDR3 spans 15 residues. V was clipped by 4 bases and J by 9 bases, with 17 bases between them. CDR3 coding DNA: TGCGCCAGCAGCACTGAAGGGTCGGGTAGTTCACCCCTCCACTTT. Translating it yields CASSTEGSGSSPLHF.

Only a few counts were recorded for this clone. This chain connects TRBV18 to TRBJ2-7; D is perhaps TRBD2 (6 bases). The ends were cut back, 0 bases at V and 9 bases at J, with 12 bases in the middle. The CDR3 runs 13 residues. Germline CDR1 and CDR2: KGHSH and LQKENI. As DNA, the CDR3 is TGTGCCAGCTCACCACCTGGGGCGGGGTTGCAGTACTTC. Its protein is CASSPPGAGLQYF.

This chain joins TRBV7-8 and TRBJ1-1; D gene uncertain. Germline values: CDR1 SGHVS, CDR2 FQNEAQ. Trimming removed 5 bases at V and 1 base at J, with 5 bases between. This CDR3 comprises 12 residues. The CDR3 here is CASSRTNTEAFF. As DNA, the CDR3 is TGTGCCAGCAGCCGGACGAACACTGAAGCTTTCTTT.

This clone was observed a handful of times. The chain has TRBV7-2 and TRBJ2-7; D remains unclear. Per germline, CDR1 SGHTA and CDR2 FQGNSA. The CDR3 is 14 residues long. V was trimmed by 5 bases and J by 6 bases, leaving 17 bases between them. DNA of the CDR3: TGTGCCAGCAGCCCGGATGACAAGCAATCCGAGCAGTACTTC. Its translation is CASSPDDKQSEQYF.

This clone counts as medium-sized. V is TRBV28 and J is TRBJ2-3; D remains ambiguous. Trimming stripped 5 bases from V and 6 bases from J, with 3 bases between. Germline CDR1 and CDR2: MDHEN and SYDVKM. The CDR3 is made up of 10 amino acids. CDR3 loop: CASSLDTQYF. CDR3 DNA: TGTGCCAGCAGTCTGGATACGCAGTATTTT. The full variable domain, rest sourced from reference TRBV28 and TRBJ2-3, is DVKVTQSSRYLVKRTGEKVFLECVQDMDHENMFWYRQDPGLGLRLIYFSYDVKMKEKGDIPEGYSVSREKKERFSLILESASTNQTSMYLCASSLDTQYFGPGTRLTVL.

The chain is built from TRBV4-1 and TRBJ1-6; D is unresolved. The germline V gene has CDR1 MGHRA and CDR2 YSYEKL. The CDR3 is 18 amino acids. V was shortened by 3 bases and J by 0 bases, with 15 bases between the two germline ends. The CDR3 sequence: CASSHLDLVPSYNSPLHF. CDR3 DNA sequence: TGCGCCAGCAGCCACCTGGACCTCGTACCCTCCTATAATTCACCCCTCCACTTT.